The T cell receptor beta chain under discussion was sequenced for a study of blood T cell repertoires in COVID-19. Whole-study context: Acute-phase and convalescent COVID-19 samples originated in the United States, Italy and Spain. From T cells, B-cell-depleted T cells, or PBMCs came the material, which was cDNA or gDNA.

Patients at the Seattle site were enrolled during active infection and followed longitudinally. Original processing methods: Reference gene primer amplification gave nucleated cell count estimates. Here immunoSEQ multiplex PCR was the method, and the copy in TCRdb shows in-frame clones only, minus some. V, J and clone size derive from that table, while D and trimming were established from the DNA sequence. The sample carries 250,000 to 350,000 clones, around 90% recorded once. V was pared by 4 bases and J by 9 bases, with 16 bases between. CDR1 and CDR2 (germline): MNHEY, SMNVEV (reference sequence). This CDR3 has 15 amino acids.

The chain employs TRBV27 and TRBJ1-6, with D perhaps TRBD1 (5 bases). The receptor was isolated from a woman between 45 and 65 years old with COVID-19, enrolled during active disease. Sequenced: peripheral blood. For the CDR3, the DNA is TGTGCCAGCAGTTCCGATCAGGGCTTTGGTTCACCCCTCCACTTT. Protein sequence: CASSSDQGFGSPLHF.